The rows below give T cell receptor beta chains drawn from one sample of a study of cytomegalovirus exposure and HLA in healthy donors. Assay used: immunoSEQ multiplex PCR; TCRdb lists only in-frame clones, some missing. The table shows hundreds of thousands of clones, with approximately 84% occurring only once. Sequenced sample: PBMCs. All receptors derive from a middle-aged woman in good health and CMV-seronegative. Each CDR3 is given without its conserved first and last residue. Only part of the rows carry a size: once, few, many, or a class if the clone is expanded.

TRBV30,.,AWGRNTEAF
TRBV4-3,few,ASSQDNSGGREQY
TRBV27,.,ASSLSWGGLNQPQH
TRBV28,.,ASSLLRGSSYNSPLH
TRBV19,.,ASSPRRGAGEKLF
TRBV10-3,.,AISAIPGQGTDGYT
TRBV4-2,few,ASSQDRQVQQPQH
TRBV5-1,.,ASSLEAPPYEQY
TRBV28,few,ASATRGPAYEQY
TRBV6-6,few,ASRSRQVAIY
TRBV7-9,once,ASKGGAETNTGELF
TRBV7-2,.,ASSLVGATTPQH
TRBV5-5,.,ASRLQQGSDEQY
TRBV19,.,ASLTPGTSNQPQH
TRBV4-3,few,ASSLTGVRTEAF
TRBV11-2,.,ASSLGQDNGNTIY
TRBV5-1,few,ASSLGQPGTEAF
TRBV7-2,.,ASSLVAGNEQF
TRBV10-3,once,AISPGAGNTIY
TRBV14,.,ASSLLRGALGGEQF
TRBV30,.,AWDGLIPEAF
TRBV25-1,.,ASSKRGTGGGETQY